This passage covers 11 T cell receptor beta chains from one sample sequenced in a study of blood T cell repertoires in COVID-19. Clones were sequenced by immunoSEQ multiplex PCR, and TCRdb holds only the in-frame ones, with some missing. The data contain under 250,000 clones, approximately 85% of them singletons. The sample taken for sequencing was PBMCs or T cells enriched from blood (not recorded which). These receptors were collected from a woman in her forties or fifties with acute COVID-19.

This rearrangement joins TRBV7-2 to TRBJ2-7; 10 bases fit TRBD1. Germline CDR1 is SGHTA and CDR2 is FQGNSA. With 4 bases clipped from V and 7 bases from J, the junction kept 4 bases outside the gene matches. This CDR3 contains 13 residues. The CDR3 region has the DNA TGTGCCAGCAGCTCGGGACAGGGGAATGAGCAGTACTTC. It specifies CASSSGQGNEQYF.

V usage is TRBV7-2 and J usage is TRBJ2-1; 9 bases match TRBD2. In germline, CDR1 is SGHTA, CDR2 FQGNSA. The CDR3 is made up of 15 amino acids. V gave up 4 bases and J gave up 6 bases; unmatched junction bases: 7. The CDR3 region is CASSYTGTSSNEQFF. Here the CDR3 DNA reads TGTGCCAGCAGCTACACCGGGACTAGCTCCAATGAGCAGTTCTTC.

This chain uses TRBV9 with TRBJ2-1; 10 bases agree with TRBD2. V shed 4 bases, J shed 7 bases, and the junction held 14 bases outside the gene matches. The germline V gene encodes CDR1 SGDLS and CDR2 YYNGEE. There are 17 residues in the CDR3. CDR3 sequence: CASSPRPTSGFGNEQFF. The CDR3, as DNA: TGTGCCAGCAGCCCGAGACCGACTAGCGGGTTCGGTAATGAGCAGTTCTTC. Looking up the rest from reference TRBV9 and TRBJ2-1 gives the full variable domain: DSGVTQTPKHLITATGQRVTLRCSPRSGDLSVYWYQQSLDQGLQFLIQYYNGEERAKGNILERFSAQQFPDLHSELNLSSLELGDSALYFCASSPRPTSGFGNEQFFGPGTRLTVL.

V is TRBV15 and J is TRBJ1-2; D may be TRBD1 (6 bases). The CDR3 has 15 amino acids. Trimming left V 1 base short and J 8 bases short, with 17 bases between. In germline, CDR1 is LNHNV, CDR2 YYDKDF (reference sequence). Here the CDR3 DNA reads TGTGCCACCAGCAGAGCCCAGACAGGTTCTGGGGGCTACACCTTC. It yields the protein CATSRAQTGSGGYTF.

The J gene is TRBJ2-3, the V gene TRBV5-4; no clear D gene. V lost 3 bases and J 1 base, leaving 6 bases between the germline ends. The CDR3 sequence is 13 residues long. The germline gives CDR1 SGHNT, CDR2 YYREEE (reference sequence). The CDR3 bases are TGTGCCAGCAGCTCCACGGGCACAGATACGCAGTATTTT. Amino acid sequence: CASSSTGTDTQYF. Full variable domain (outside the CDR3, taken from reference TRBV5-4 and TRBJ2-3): ETGVTQSPTHLIKTRGQQVTLRCSSQSGHNTVSWYQQALGQGPQFIFQYYREEENGRGNFPPRFSGLQFPNYSSELNVNALELDDSALYLCASSSTGTDTQYFGPGTRLTVL.

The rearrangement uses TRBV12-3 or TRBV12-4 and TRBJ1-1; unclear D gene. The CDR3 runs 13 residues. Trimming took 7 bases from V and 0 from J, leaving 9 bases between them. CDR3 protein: CASTSAVNTEAFF. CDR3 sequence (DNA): TGTGCCAGCACCTCCGCGGTGAACACTGAAGCTTTCTTT.

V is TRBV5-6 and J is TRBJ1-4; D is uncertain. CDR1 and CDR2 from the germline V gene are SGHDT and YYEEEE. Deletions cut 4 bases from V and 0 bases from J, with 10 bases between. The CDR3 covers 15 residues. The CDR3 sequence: CASSPYSPTNEKLFF. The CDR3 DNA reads TGTGCCAGCAGCCCCTACAGCCCAACTAATGAAAAACTGTTTTTT. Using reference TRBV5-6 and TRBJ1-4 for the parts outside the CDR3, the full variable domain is DAGVTQSPTHLIKTRGQQVTLRCSPKSGHDTVSWYQQALGQGPQFIFQYYEEEERQRGNFPDRFSGHQFPNYSSELNVNALLLGDSALYLCASSPYSPTNEKLFFGSGTQLSVL.

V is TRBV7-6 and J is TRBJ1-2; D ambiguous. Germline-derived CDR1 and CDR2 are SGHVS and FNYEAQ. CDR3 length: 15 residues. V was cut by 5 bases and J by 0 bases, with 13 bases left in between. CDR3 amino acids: CASSPGKLANYGYTF. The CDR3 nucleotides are TGTGCCAGCAGCCCCGGGAAACTAGCTAACTATGGCTACACCTTC.

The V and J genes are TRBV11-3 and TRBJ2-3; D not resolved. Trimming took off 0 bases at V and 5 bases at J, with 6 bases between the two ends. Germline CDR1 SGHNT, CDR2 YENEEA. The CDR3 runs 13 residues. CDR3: CASSLDLGDTQYF. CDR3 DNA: TGTGCCAGCAGCTTAGATCTCGGAGATACGCAGTATTTT.

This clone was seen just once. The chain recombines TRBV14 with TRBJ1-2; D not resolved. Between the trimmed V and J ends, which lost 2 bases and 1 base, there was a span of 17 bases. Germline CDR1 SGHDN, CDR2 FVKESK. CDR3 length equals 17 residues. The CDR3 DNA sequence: TGTGCCAGCAGCCAAAATCGTGGCTCGCGGGGTAACTATGGCTACACCTTC. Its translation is CASSQNRGSRGNYGYTF. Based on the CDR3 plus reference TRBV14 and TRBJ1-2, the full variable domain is EAGVTQFPSHSVIEKGQTVTLRCDPISGHDNLYWYRRVMGKEIKFLLHFVKESKQDESGMPNNRFLAERTGGTYSTLKVQPAELEDSGVYFCASSQNRGSRGNYGYTFGSGTRLTVV.

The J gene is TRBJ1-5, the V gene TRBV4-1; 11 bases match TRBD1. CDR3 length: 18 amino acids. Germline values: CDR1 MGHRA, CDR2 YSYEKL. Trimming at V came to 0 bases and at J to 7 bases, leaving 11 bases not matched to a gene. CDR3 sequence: CASSQETPGQGGWQPQHF. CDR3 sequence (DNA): TGCGCCAGCAGCCAAGAAACTCCGGGACAGGGGGGATGGCAGCCCCAGCATTTT.